This TCR beta chain was observed in a study of vaccination and CD4 T cells after COVID-19. Study details: A median of around 70 days (range 14 to 241) separated dose two from the taking of post-vaccine samples. The stimulus for the cells was overlapping spike peptides derived from SARS-CoV-2, HCoV-NL63, HCoV-OC43 and HCoV-229E.

Sample treatment: roughly 10-day PBMC culture with coronavirus spike peptide pools or control peptides (ViraFEST assay). CD4+ T cells of the unexposed donor were collected before the COVID-19 pandemic (2011-2018). Testing used SARS-CoV-2 S/N and four cold-coronavirus spikes on unexposed-donor CD4+ T cells, cells permitting. CD4+ T cells that had been cultured provided DNA sequenced with the Oncomine TCR Beta short-read assay. It was cultured CD4+ T cells from which genomic DNA was extracted. Each CDR3 protein gets one entry after TCRdb re-called the PCR reads with MiXCR. This table holds around 10,000 distinct CDR3 sequences, about a third found once. Germline CDR1 DFQATT, CDR2 SNEGSKA (reference sequence). The CDR3 is 13 residues long. V lost 4 bases and J lost 6; bases outside the gene matches: 6. By frequency in the sample, this clonotype is medium-sized. No antigen is known for it.

This receptor was obtained from a human donor in good health. V and J are TRBV20-1 and TRBJ1-5; TRBD1 agrees at 7 bases. The source material was CD4+ T cells from blood, cultured in vitro. CDR3 region: CSAITGVSQPQHF. The CDR3 nucleotides are TGCAGTGCTATTACAGGGGTAAGTCAGCCCCAGCATTTT.